Listed below are T cell receptor beta chains from one sample, sequenced in a study of control samples from healthy donors and cancer patients. The table came from immunoSEQ multiplex PCR; TCRdb's copy has only in-frame clones and leaves some out. The profile covers over 80,000 clones, with 91% appearing a single time and about a sixth taken by the ten largest. The material sequenced was blood. These TCRs come from a man aged 30 to 45 in good health. Each CDR3 is given with its conserved first and last residue. The D gene is left open where the match is weak. Clone size is shown for a subset of rows, as once, few, many or a class of expanded clone.

abundance,v_gene,d_gene,j_gene,CDR3aa,CDR3nt
.,TRBV7-8,TRBD1,TRBJ1-2,CASSFRDRGREYGYTF,TGTGCCAGCAGCTTCCGGGACAGGGGGCGCGAGTATGGCTACACCTTC
.,TRBV3-1/TRBV3-2,.,TRBJ1-1,CASSPTGTPNTEAFF,TGTGCCAGCAGCCCTACCGGGACACCGAACACTGAAGCTTTCTTT
once,TRBV27,.,TRBJ2-3,CASRGSVTTDTQYF,TGTGCCAGCAGGGGAAGCGTCACCACAGATACGCAGTATTTT
once,TRBV11-3,.,TRBJ1-3,CASSSTRDSGNTIYF,TGTGCCAGCAGCTCAACCAGGGACTCTGGAAACACCATATATTTT
.,TRBV7-9,TRBD2,TRBJ2-7,CASSSSTGTSGYSSYEQYF,TGTGCCAGCAGCTCCTCAACCGGGACTAGCGGATACTCCTCCTACGAGCAGTACTTC
.,TRBV6-5,TRBD1,TRBJ2-1,CASIRDRGNNEQFF,TGTGCCAGCATTCGGGACAGGGGTAACAATGAGCAGTTCTTC
.,TRBV11-3,TRBD1,TRBJ2-1,CASSLGQGSYNEQFF,TGTGCCAGCAGCTTAGGACAGGGGAGCTACAATGAGCAGTTCTTC
.,TRBV5-6,.,TRBJ2-7,CASSARQVFSYEQYF,TGTGCCAGCAGCGCTAGACAGGTGTTCTCCTACGAGCAGTACTTC
.,TRBV10-2,TRBD2,TRBJ2-1,CASDAGLAGHEQFF,TGCGCCAGCGACGCGGGACTAGCGGGCCATGAGCAGTTCTTC
.,TRBV18,TRBD2,TRBJ2-1,CASSAGLAGDYSPYNEQFF,TGTGCCAGCTCAGCCGGACTAGCGGGGGACTACTCACCGTACAATGAGCAGTTCTTC
.,TRBV30,.,TRBJ2-1,CALIPEQFF,TGTGCCTTGATCCCCGAGCAGTTCTTC
.,TRBV27,.,TRBJ1-2,CASSPRDIAYGYTF,TGTGCCAGCAGTCCCCGGGACATAGCTTATGGCTACACCTTC
.,TRBV27,.,TRBJ2-7,CASSLRAGVNSYEQYF,TGTGCCAGCAGTTTAAGGGCAGGCGTTAATTCCTACGAGCAGTACTTC
once,TRBV24-1,TRBD2,TRBJ2-1,CATSEGPSGTYNEQFF,TGTGCCACCAGTGAGGGACCTAGCGGAACCTACAATGAGCAGTTCTTC
few,TRBV7-9,.,TRBJ1-5,CASSPGRNNQPQHF,TGTGCCAGCAGCCCCGGCAGGAACAATCAGCCCCAGCATTTT
.,TRBV29-1,.,TRBJ2-3,CSAEWYTDTQYF,TGCAGCGCCGAATGGTACACAGATACGCAGTATTTT
.,TRBV6-5,TRBD1,TRBJ1-1,CASSYDLGQGAEAFF,TGTGCCAGCAGTTACGATTTGGGACAGGGGGCTGAAGCTTTCTTT
.,TRBV30,.,TRBJ2-3,CAWSITDTQYF,TGTGCCTGGAGTATCACAGATACGCAGTATTTT
.,TRBV23-1,.,TRBJ1-6,CARGNSPLHF,TGCGCCAGGGGTAATTCACCCCTCCACTTT
.,TRBV5-1,TRBD1,TRBJ2-7,CASRWDRDTYEQYF,TGCGCCAGCCGCTGGGACAGGGATACCTACGAGCAGTACTTC
.,TRBV2,.,TRBJ1-5,CASSPEEDSNQPQHF,TGTGCCAGCAGTCCCGAAGAGGATAGCAATCAGCCCCAGCATTTT
.,TRBV4-3,TRBD1,TRBJ2-1,CASSQTGPYNEQFF,TGCGCCAGCAGCCAGACAGGGCCCTACAATGAGCAGTTCTTC
.,TRBV9,.,TRBJ1-1,CASSVAGDTEAFF,TGTGCCAGCAGCGTAGCCGGGGACACTGAAGCTTTCTTT
.,TRBV6-5,TRBD1,TRBJ2-7,CASSSGDRGHEQYF,TGTGCCAGCAGTTCCGGGGACAGGGGTCACGAGCAGTACTTC
.,TRBV25-1,.,TRBJ1-1,CASSLGLGTEAFF,TGTGCCAGCAGTTTGGGGTTGGGCACTGAAGCTTTCTTT
.,TRBV4-3,.,TRBJ1-6,CASSQGGSGMNSPLHF,TGCGCCAGCAGCCAAGGTGGGTCGGGGATGAATTCACCCCTCCACTTT
.,TRBV7-9,.,TRBJ1-1,CASSLPPITEAFF,TGTGCCAGCAGCTTACCCCCCATCACTGAAGCTTTCTTT
.,TRBV7-3,TRBD2,TRBJ2-5,CASSPGLAGVETQYF,TGTGCCAGCAGCCCCGGACTAGCGGGGGTAGAGACCCAGTACTTC
.,TRBV19,TRBD1,TRBJ2-7,CASSIGSRGPREQYF,TGTGCCAGTAGTATTGGCTCCAGGGGGCCCCGGGAGCAGTACTTC
.,TRBV2,TRBD1,TRBJ2-7,CASSLQTGGSYEQYF,TGTGCCAGCAGCCTTCAGACAGGGGGCTCCTACGAGCAGTACTTC
.,TRBV27,TRBD2,TRBJ2-1,CASSTSGRADEQFF,TGTGCCAGCAGTACTAGCGGGAGGGCCGATGAGCAGTTCTTC